The clone carrying this T cell receptor (beta chain) has ten or more counts. Its antigen is unknown. As processed by the authors: Building a distant-metastasis classifier for papillary thyroid cancer drew on CDR3 differences across clinicopathological groups. TCRdb called clones again from the PCR reads with MiXCR. These V and J calls rely on TCRdb rather than the paper's analysis. The sample has about 52,000 clones; about a sixth are singletons. The sample belongs to a study of metastatic and nonmetastatic thyroid tumors. As for the study in general: Repertoires were compared across blood and tumor or nodule tissue from malignant and benign thyroid patients. Study results and limitations: Across blood and tumor, TCR beta diversity in malignant thyroid tumors was reportedly significantly higher than in benign nodules.

Trimming removed 6 bases from V and 3 bases from J, with 14 bases in between. Germline CDR1 and CDR2: MRHNA and SNTAGT. The CDR3 length is 14 residues. No patient had received any treatment before thyroid surgery. The sequencing sample was made of blood. V usage is TRBV6-4 and J usage is TRBJ1-1; D gene uncertain. This receptor was identified in a female donor with papillary thyroid cancer or a benign thyroid nodule (not recorded which). Some clones in this sample may be carry-over from other donors' samples. The CDR3 region is CASRNSNKDTEAFF. For the CDR3, the DNA is TGTGCCAGCAGGAACAGTAATAAGGACACTGAAGCTTTCTTT.